This passage covers 25 T cell receptor beta chains from one sample sequenced in a study of control samples from healthy donors and cancer patients. Profiling relied on immunoSEQ multiplex PCR, and the TCRdb table lists in-frame clones only, not all of them. The data contain about 130,000 clones, around nine tenths of them singletons. The sequenced material came from blood. The source of these receptors is a man in his fifties in good health.

The genes are TRBV7-3 and TRBJ2-3, with TRBD2 as a possible D gene (6 bases). This CDR3 spans 14 amino acids. Per the germline V gene, CDR1 is SGHTA and CDR2 is FQGTGA. V dropped 5 bases and J dropped 4 bases, with 13 bases sitting between them. CDR3 nucleotides: TGTGCCAGCAGCGCGAGCGGGTTAGCAGATACGCAGTATTTT. Its translation is CASSASGLADTQYF.

The chain employs TRBV14 and TRBJ1-1; D call uncertain. The germline V gene encodes CDR1 SGHDN and CDR2 FVKESK. V lost 0 bases, J lost 0 bases, and 11 bases lay in between. This CDR3 is 16 amino acids long. The CDR3 DNA reads as TGTGCCAGCAGCCAAGATTTCGGGGATCTGAACACTGAAGCTTTCTTT. Translation gives CASSQDFGDLNTEAFF.

The V gene is TRBV4-1, the J gene TRBJ2-2; tentative D call: TRBD2 (6 bases). This CDR3 region has 18 residues. CDR1 and CDR2 from the germline V gene are MGHRA and YSYEKL. V gave up 0 bases and J gave up 7 bases, with 21 bases separating them. In DNA form, the CDR3 reads TGCGCCAGCAGCCAAGATTTGTTTATAGGAGGGTATAGCGGGGAGCTGTTTTTT. Translation gives CASSQDLFIGGYSGELFF.

This chain uses TRBV11-2 with TRBJ2-7; D not certain. V lost 2 bases and J 0 bases, leaving 8 bases between the germline ends. The CDR3 is 14 amino acids. Germline V gene data show CDR1 as SGHAT and CDR2 as FQNNGV. The CDR3 protein is CASSLFSSSYEQYF. The CDR3 coding sequence is TGTGCCAGCAGCTTATTTTCCAGCTCCTACGAGCAGTACTTC.

The chain combines TRBV5-1 with TRBJ2-3, with TRBD2 identical over 8 bases. The CDR3 totals 16 residues. The V and J ends lost 5 bases and 4 bases, in that order; junction bases with no gene match: 12. Germline V gives CDR1 SGHRS, CDR2 YFSETQ. CDR3 sequence: CASSGGAGGLADTQYF. The CDR3 DNA sequence: TGCGCCAGCAGTGGCGGGGCGGGGGGCTTGGCAGATACGCAGTATTTT.

Regarding this clone: The junction does not match germline at one end; this may be a read error. The chain has TRBV3-1 (or the pseudogene TRBV3-2) and TRBJ2-7, with TRBD1 identical over 9 bases. The CDR3 extends over 13 amino acids. Germline V gene sequence: CDR1 LGHDT, CDR2 YNNKEL (reference sequence). As DNA, the CDR3 is TGTGCCAGCAGCCAAGATAAAGGACAGGGGAGACTCTTC. As protein: CASSQDKGQGRLF.

V is TRBV10-3 and J is TRBJ2-2; the match to TRBD1 covers 9 bases. This CDR3 is built from 16 residues. After removal of 3 bases from V and 4 bases from J, the junction contained 6 bases not matched to a gene. Germline assignment: CDR1 ENHRY and CDR2 SYGVKD. CDR3 amino acids: CAISEGTGTSTGELFF. For the CDR3, the DNA is TGTGCCATCAGTGAAGGGACAGGGACAAGCACCGGGGAGCTGTTTTTT.

The V gene is TRBV6-5, the J gene TRBJ2-7; a weak D match, TRBD2 (5 bases). The V end was cut by 2 bases, the J end by 1 base, with 12 bases between. This CDR3 comprises 15 residues. The germline V gene encodes CDR1 MNHEY and CDR2 SVGAGI. The CDR3 here is CASSYERVPSYEQYF. The CDR3 bases are TGTGCCAGCAGTTACGAGAGGGTTCCTTCCTACGAGCAGTACTTC.

This chain joins TRBV3-1 (or the pseudogene TRBV3-2) and TRBJ1-2; 7 bases fit TRBD1. Germline V gene lookup returns CDR1 LGHDT and CDR2 YNNKEL (reference sequence). The CDR3 length is 14 residues. With V trimmed by 1 base and J by 2 bases, 1 base remained unmatched. DNA for the CDR3: TGTGCCAGCAGCCAAGCGGACAGGAACTATGGCTACACCTTC. Protein sequence: CASSQADRNYGYTF.

In the case of this clone: Other DNA sequences in this specimen translate into the identical CDR3. Written as DNA, the CDR3 is TGTGCCAGCAGCTTAGGACAAGCTGAAGCTTTCTTT. As protein: CASSLGQAEAFF. The chain uses TRBV7-9 and TRBJ1-1, with unresolved D. From germline, CDR1 is SEHNR and CDR2 FQNEAQ (reference sequence). Trimming stripped 1 base from V and 6 bases from J, with 6 bases between. This CDR3 region has 12 residues.

As DNA, the CDR3 is TGCGCCAGCGGCGAGACAGGACATAGCAATCAGCCCCAGCATTTT. This encodes CASGETGHSNQPQHF. This sequence joins TRBV10-2 and TRBJ1-5; D perhaps matches TRBD1 (6 bases). V was pared by 8 bases and J by 0 bases, with 14 bases between. The CDR3 length is 15 residues. From germline, CDR1 is WSHSY and CDR2 SAAADI.

The chain links TRBV7-9 to TRBJ1-4; D remains unclear. Germline V gene data show CDR1 as SEHNR and CDR2 as FQNEAQ (reference sequence). Trimming removed 3 bases from V and 4 bases from J, with 6 bases in between. CDR3 length: 13 residues. The CDR3 loop reads CASSFYSNEKLFF. The CDR3 region has the DNA TGTGCCAGCAGCTTTTACAGTAATGAAAAACTGTTTTTT.

This clone was seen once. V is TRBV5-1 and J is TRBJ2-3; unclear D gene. Germline CDR1 SGHRS, CDR2 YFSETQ. V lost 3 bases and J 0 bases, leaving 5 bases between the germline ends. The CDR3 totals 13 residues. The CDR3 DNA sequence: TGCGCCAGCAGCTCCCCAAGCACAGATACGCAGTATTTT. Its translation: CASSSPSTDTQYF.

The rearrangement joins TRBV5-1 to TRBJ1-2; 8 nucleotides agree with TRBD1. The CDR3 contains 15 residues. Germline-derived CDR1 and CDR2 are SGHRS and YFSETQ. V trimming: 3 bases; J trimming: 1 base; junction bases outside the gene matches: 5. DNA for the CDR3: TGCGCCAGCAGCTCTACAGGGGGAATTAACTATGGCTACACCTTC. Translated: CASSSTGGINYGYTF.

The chain's CDR3 is CASSLHGSGPGNQPQHF. The DNA of the CDR3 is TGTGCCAGCAGTCTTCACGGTAGCGGTCCGGGCAATCAGCCCCAGCATTTT. The chain has TRBV27 and TRBJ1-5; no definite D call. Looked up from germline, CDR1 is MNHEY and CDR2 is SMNVEV (reference sequence). CDR3 length equals 17 residues. The V end was cut by 5 bases, the J end by 2 bases, with 19 bases between.

The J gene is TRBJ1-3, the V gene TRBV5-1; maybe TRBD1 (5 bases). The V end lost 4 bases, the J end lost 4 bases, and 15 bases lay between the germline ends. Germline V gene data show CDR1 as SGHRS and CDR2 as YFSETQ. The CDR3 has 15 amino acids. Here the CDR3 DNA reads TGCGCCAGCAGCCCTGGGGGGGGTAAAGGAAACACCATATATTTT. The encoded protein is CASSPGGGKGNTIYF.

In this sample, this clone turned up a few times. V usage is TRBV30 and J usage is TRBJ1-2, with TRBD1 matching over 7 bases. The CDR3 is 14 amino acids. The germline V gene has CDR1 GTSNPN and CDR2 SVGIG (reference sequence). With V trimmed by 1 base and J by 0 bases, 2 bases remained unmatched. The CDR3 region has the DNA TGTGCCTGGAGTGGTGACAGGGCTAACTATGGCTACACCTTC. Translation gives CAWSGDRANYGYTF.

The CDR3 nucleotides are TGCGCCAGCAGGGGGACTTTTCGCAAAGAACAAAACATTCAGTACTTC. This translates into CASRGTFRKEQNIQYF. The chain uses TRBV5-1 and TRBJ2-4, with D maybe TRBD2 (6 bases). Germline V gives CDR1 SGHRS, CDR2 YFSETQ. The CDR3 has 16 amino acids. V lost 5 bases and J lost 5, with 20 bases in between.

The chain joins TRBV7-9 to TRBJ1-6, with 7 positions matching TRBD1. CDR1 SEHNR and CDR2 FQNEAQ come from the germline V gene (reference sequence). Losses at the gene ends were 6 bases for V and 7 bases for J; bases not matched to a gene: 9. This CDR3 contains 15 residues. The chain's CDR3 is CASSLPGTENSPLHF. The DNA of the CDR3 is TGTGCCAGCAGTCTACCTGGGACAGAGAATTCACCCCTCCACTTT.

The V and J genes are TRBV4-1 and TRBJ1-4, with D hard to call. Trimming took 0 bases from V and 7 from J, leaving 9 bases between them. This CDR3 has 14 amino acids. Germline assignment: CDR1 MGHRA and CDR2 YSYEKL. In nucleotides, the CDR3 is TGCGCCAGCAGCCAAGATAGCAACTTTGAAAAACTGTTTTTT. This encodes CASSQDSNFEKLFF.

In its sample, this clone was seen a few times. The rearrangement uses TRBV18 and TRBJ2-5; TRBD2 agrees at 13 bases. The CDR3 totals 16 residues. Germline V gives CDR1 KGHSH, CDR2 LQKENI. V lost 4 bases, J lost 3 bases, and 5 bases stayed unmatched. CDR3 amino acids: CASSRGTSGAEETQYF. In nucleotides, the CDR3 is TGTGCCAGCTCACGGGGGACTAGCGGGGCAGAAGAGACCCAGTACTTC. Looking up the rest from reference TRBV18 and TRBJ2-5 gives the full variable domain: NAGVMQNPRHLVRRRGQEARLRCSPMKGHSHVYWYRQLPEEGLKFMVYLQKENIIDESGMPKERFSAEFPKEGPSILRIQQVVRGDSAAYFCASSRGTSGAEETQYFGPGTRLLVL.

V gene TRBV4-2 combines with J gene TRBJ2-1; TRBD2 aligns across 8 bases. In germline, CDR1 is LGHNA, CDR2 YNFKEQ. Losses at the gene ends were 6 bases for V and 0 bases for J; bases not matched to a gene: 7. The CDR3 has 16 residues. Here the CDR3 DNA reads TGTGCCAGCAGTCCAAAGCGGGGGCACTCCTACAATGAGCAGTTCTTC. Its translation is CASSPKRGHSYNEQFF.

V usage is TRBV11-2 and J usage is TRBJ2-2; the D gene is possibly TRBD1 (6 bases). This CDR3 comprises 15 residues. Germline V lookup: CDR1 SGHAT, CDR2 FQNNGV. V lost 1 base, J lost 4 bases, and 10 bases lay in between. The CDR3 region is CASSLVGHLTGELFF. The DNA for the CDR3 is TGTGCCAGCAGCTTAGTGGGACACCTCACCGGGGAGCTGTTTTTT.

V and J are TRBV7-9 and TRBJ2-7; 9 bases align to TRBD2. J gave up 9 bases and V 5 bases, and 11 bases lay outside the gene matches. The CDR3 contains 14 residues. Germline CDR1 and CDR2: SEHNR and FQNEAQ (reference sequence). The CDR3 DNA is TGTGCCAGCAGCCGTAGCGGGGGCGACCGGGGGCAGTACTTC. This encodes CASSRSGGDRGQYF.

The chain links TRBV19 to TRBJ1-1, with 8 bases aligning to TRBD1. The length of the CDR3 is 15 residues. CDR1 and CDR2 from the germline V gene are LNHDA and SQIVND (reference sequence). Trimming cost V 8 bases and J 7 bases; bases outside gene matches: 15. CDR3 in amino acids: CASRKRGQAIHEAFF. The CDR3, as DNA: TGTGCCAGTCGGAAGAGGGGACAGGCGATCCATGAAGCTTTCTTT.